Below, one TCR beta chain is given with its context. Its antigen remains unidentified. This entry belongs to a study of cytomegalovirus exposure and HLA in healthy donors. Study outcomes and limitations: The authors enumerated over 150 TCR beta chains as linked to cytomegalovirus. For most TCR beta V segments, an earlier analysis put the productive rate at about 90% or about 30% of the time.

Unmatched junction bases numbered 3, after V lost 8 bases and J lost 0 bases. Germline CDR1 LNHDA, CDR2 SQIVND (reference sequence). The CDR3 has 14 amino acids. Primers for the PCR totalled 60 Vbeta and 13 Jbeta. The protocol was immunoSEQ multiplex PCR, while the TCRdb copy is restricted to in-frame clones and leaves out a portion. The listing contains tens of thousands of clones. The V and J genes are TRBV19 and TRBJ2-2; 7 nucleotides align to TRBD1. Sequenced input: PBMCs. This receptor was taken from a man aged 25 to 40 in good health and CMV-seropositive. CDR3 residues: CASEGTANTGELFF. The CDR3 DNA reads as TGTGCCAGTGAGGGGACAGCGAACACCGGGGAGCTGTTTTTT.